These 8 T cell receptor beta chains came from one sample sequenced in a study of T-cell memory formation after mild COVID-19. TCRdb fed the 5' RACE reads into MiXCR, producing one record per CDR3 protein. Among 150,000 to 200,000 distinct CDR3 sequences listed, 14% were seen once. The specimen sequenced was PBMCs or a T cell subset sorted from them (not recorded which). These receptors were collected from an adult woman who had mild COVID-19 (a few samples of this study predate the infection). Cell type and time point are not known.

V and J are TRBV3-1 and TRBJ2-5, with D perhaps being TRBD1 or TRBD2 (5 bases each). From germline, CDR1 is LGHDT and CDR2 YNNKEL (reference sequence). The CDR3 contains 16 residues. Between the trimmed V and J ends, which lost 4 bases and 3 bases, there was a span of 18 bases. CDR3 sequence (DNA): TGTGCCAGCAGCCCTACAGCAAATTGGGGGAAAGAGACCCAGTACTTC. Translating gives CASSPTANWGKETQYF.

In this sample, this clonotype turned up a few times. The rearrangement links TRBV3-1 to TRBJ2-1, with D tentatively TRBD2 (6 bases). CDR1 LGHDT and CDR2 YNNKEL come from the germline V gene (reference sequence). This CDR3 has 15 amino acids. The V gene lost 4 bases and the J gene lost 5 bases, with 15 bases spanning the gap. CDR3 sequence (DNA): TGTGCCAGCAGCCCCATCGGAGGGGCCAACAATGAGCAGTTCTTC. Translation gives CASSPIGGANNEQFF.

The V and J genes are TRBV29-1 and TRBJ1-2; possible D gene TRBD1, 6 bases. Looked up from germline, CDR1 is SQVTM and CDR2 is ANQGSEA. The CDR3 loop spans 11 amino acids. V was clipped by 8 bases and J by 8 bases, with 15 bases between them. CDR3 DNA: TGCAGCACATGGTGGGGACAAGGCTACACCTTC. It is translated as CSTWWGQGYTF. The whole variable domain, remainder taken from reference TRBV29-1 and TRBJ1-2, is SAVISQKPSRDICQRGTSLTIQCQVDSQVTMMFWYRQQPGQSLTLIATANQGSEATYESGFVIDKFPISRPNLTFSTLTVSNMSPEDSSIYLCSTWWGQGYTFGSGTRLTVV.

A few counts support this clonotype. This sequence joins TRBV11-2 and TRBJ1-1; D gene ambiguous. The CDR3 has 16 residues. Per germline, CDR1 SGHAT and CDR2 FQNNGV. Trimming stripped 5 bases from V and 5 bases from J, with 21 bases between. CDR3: CASSPRLDLNKTEAFF. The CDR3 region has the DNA TGTGCCAGCAGCCCACGACTTGACTTGAATAAGACTGAAGCTTTCTTT.

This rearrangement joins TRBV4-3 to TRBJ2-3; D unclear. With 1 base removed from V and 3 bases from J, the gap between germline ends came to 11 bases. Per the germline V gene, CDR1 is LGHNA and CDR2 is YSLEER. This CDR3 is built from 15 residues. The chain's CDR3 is CASSQGAGRTDTQYF. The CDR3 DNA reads TGCGCCAGCAGCCAAGGGGCAGGAAGGACAGATACGCAGTATTTT.

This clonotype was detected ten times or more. The CDR3 DNA follows: TGTGCCAGCAGCTCGGACAGGGCAGATACGCAGTATTTT. Protein product: CASSSDRADTQYF. The chain links TRBV5-6 to TRBJ2-3; TRBD1 matches at 8 bases. Losses at the gene ends were 3 bases for V and 4 bases for J; bases not matched to a gene: 1. CDR1 is SGHDT and CDR2 is YYEEEE in the germline V gene. This CDR3 is built from 13 residues.

The chain's CDR3 is CASSLDPPFDRAGIYEQYF. CDR3 DNA sequence: TGTGCCAGCAGCTTAGATCCCCCCTTCGACAGGGCGGGGATCTACGAGCAGTACTTC. The chain links TRBV11-2 to TRBJ2-7, with a weak D call TRBD1 (7 bases). Trimming shortened V by 0 bases and J by 3 bases, and 24 bases separated the two germline ends. The CDR3 extends over 19 amino acids. Germline CDR1 SGHAT, CDR2 FQNNGV.

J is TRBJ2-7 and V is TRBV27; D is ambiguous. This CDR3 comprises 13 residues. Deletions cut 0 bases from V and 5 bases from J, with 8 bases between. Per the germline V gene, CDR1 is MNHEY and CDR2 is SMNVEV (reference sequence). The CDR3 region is CASSLSAGNEQYF. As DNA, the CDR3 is TGTGCCAGCAGTTTATCAGCTGGGAACGAGCAGTACTTC.